Described below is a single T cell receptor (beta chain) sequence and its context. It lacks a known antigen. One base away there is no much larger clone; base qualities are not given. The sample belongs to a study of control samples from healthy donors and cancer patients (dated by TCRdb to 2019 to 2021). Library preparation employed the immunoSEQ multiplex PCR assay. The immuneACCESS repertoire file appears here via TCRdb, limited to in-frame rearrangements. These files lack a portion of the clones; in checked studies, under half of the deficit traces to unresolved V genes, and the cause of the others is not known. The sample table lists 21,000 or so clones, more than 80% of them with a count of one. The ten most abundant clones make up 38% of the sample. The V end gives up 1 base and the J end 10 bases, leaving 6 bases in the junction not matched to a gene. The CDR3 starts with the cysteine, ends with the phenylalanine, and has 15 residues. Only the CDR3 portion is preserved as DNA: 45 bases, with reading frame beginning at the first base. The germline V gene gives CDR1 as SGHVS and CDR2 as FNYEAQ.

The TCR was taken from a man aged 55 to 69 with head and neck cancer. Recombination joined TRBV7-6 with TRBJ2-1; 11 bases in between match TRBD2. Sample: PBMCs. This receptor carries the CDR3 CASSLGLAGPGEQFF. DNA sequence: TGTGCCAGCAGCTTAGGACTAGCGGGACCCGGGGAGCAGTTCTTC. The CDR3, completed at both ends by the reference TRBV7-6 and TRBJ2-1 genes, gives the full variable domain GAGVSQSPRYKVTKRGQDVALRCDPISGHVSLYWYRQALGQGPEFLTYFNYEAQQDKSGLPNDRFSAERPEGSISTLTIQRTEQRDSAMYRCASSLGLAGPGEQFFGPGTRLTVL.